This TCR beta chain was retrieved from a study of technical replicates of blood from several donors. The V end was cut by 7 bases, the J end by 2 bases, with 18 bases between. Germline CDR1 reads SGHAT; CDR2 reads FQNNGV. CDR3 length: 15 residues. Here immunoSEQ multiplex PCR was the method, and the copy in TCRdb shows in-frame clones only, minus some. Among tens of thousands of clones listed, 90% to 95% were seen once. The sequence was collected from a human donor in good health. The specimen was T cells isolated from PBMCs. The chain combines TRBV11-2 with TRBJ2-7; the D gene is possibly TRBD1 (6 bases). CDR3 nucleotide sequence: TGTGCCAGCACCCTCGGGTGGGACACCCCCTACGAGCAGTACTTC. Translated: CASTLGWDTPYEQYF.